This T cell receptor (beta chain) derives from a study of blood T cell repertoires in COVID-19. Study-wide background: Donors in the United States, Italy and Spain gave samples during acute or convalescent COVID-19. The analysed material was cDNA or gDNA that came from T cells, B-cell-depleted T cells, or PBMCs.

Trimming removed 4 bases from V and 1 base from J; junction bases left unmatched: 3. The CDR3 totals 14 residues. Germline V gene data show CDR1 as SGHRS and CDR2 as YFSETQ. In the source study's methods: By means of reference gene primer amplification, nucleated cell counts were estimated. Assay used: immunoSEQ multiplex PCR; TCRdb lists only in-frame clones, some missing. The D gene and trimming were derived from the DNA, and the V and J assignments and clone size from that table. The sample lists about 480,000 clones, around 85% occurring once. Participants had their cohort set by participant-reported clinical history.

This receptor was obtained from a woman aged 55-70 years who had recovered from COVID-19. This sequence joins TRBV5-1 and TRBJ1-1, with TRBD1 matching over 8 bases. Sequencing was carried out using PBMCs or T cells enriched from blood (not recorded which). CDR3 loop: CASSGDRQNTEAFF. The CDR3 DNA follows: TGCGCCAGCAGCGGGGACAGGCAGAACACTGAAGCTTTCTTT.